The T cell receptor (beta chain) under discussion was sequenced for a study of beta chain features in type 1 diabetes. In its sample, this clone was seen a few times. Antigen unknown. Averaging approximately 0.11 L, one heparinised blood draw came from each individual donor. The authors sorted CD4+ naive, central memory, regulatory and stem cell-like memory cells via CD45RO/CCR7/CD25/CD127/CD95/CD27. All of the isolated RNA was reverse transcribed, so expressed TCRB transcripts were sequenced. Data came from immunoSEQ multiplex PCR; TCRdb stores just in-frame clones and leaves some out. The sample has nearly 700,000 clones, around an eighth seen once. General study results and limits: Patients with type 1 diabetes carried fewer insertions and had more deletions at their VDJ junctions. Among all four CD4+ subsets, Type 1 diabetes patients had TCRB CDR3s that were moderately but significantly shorter.

V was pared by 6 bases and J by 6 bases, with 14 bases between. CDR3 length: 13 residues. Germline-derived CDR1 and CDR2 are MGHDK and SYGVNS. The V call is TRBV25-1, the J call TRBJ1-2; D not resolved. The source material was naive CD4+ T cells from blood. This TCR was sampled from a man younger than 35 with type 1 diabetes. The CDR3 DNA is TGTGCCAGCAGCTCTACCGAATTACATGGCTACACCTTC. Translated: CASSSTELHGYTF.